This T cell receptor (beta chain) was obtained from a study of blood T cell repertoires in COVID-19. Across the study: Nucleic acid was either cDNA or gDNA, and it came from T cells, B-cell-depleted T cells, or PBMCs.

The cohort comprised adults aged 18 to 89 years residing in under 25 US areas. Participant reports of clinical history set cohort assignment. Here immunoSEQ multiplex PCR was the method, and the copy in TCRdb shows in-frame clones only, minus some. The table shows about 440,000 clones, with roughly nine tenths occurring only once. With 9 bases clipped from V and 4 bases from J, the junction kept 3 bases outside the gene matches. This CDR3 is 12 amino acids long. Germline V gives CDR1 MDHEN, CDR2 SYDVKM. The source material was PBMCs or T cells enriched from blood (not recorded which). The receptor's source is a woman younger than 35 with acute COVID-19. The chain employs TRBV28 and TRBJ1-5, with TRBD1 matching over 7 bases. The CDR3 loop is CARPTGNQPQHF. The CDR3 region has the DNA TGTGCCAGACCGACAGGGAATCAGCCCCAGCATTTT.